What follows are 9 T cell receptor beta chains derived from one specimen sequenced in a study of OX40 agonist ivuxolimab in advanced cancers. Sequencing used immunoSEQ multiplex PCR; TCRdb keeps in-frame clones, though not all of them. The sample carries around 68,000 clones, about 91% recorded once. The source material was CD4+ or CD8+ T cells sorted from blood, sampled in a trial of the OX40 agonist ivuxolimab. The receptors derive from an adult with an advanced solid tumor such as melanoma, head and neck, liver or kidney cancer.

This clone was detected only once. This chain links TRBV6-1 with TRBJ2-7; D possibly corresponds to TRBD1 (6 bases). Germline values: CDR1 MNHNS, CDR2 SASEGT. CDR3 length: 14 amino acids. The V end lost 5 bases, the J end lost 4 bases, and 15 bases lay between the germline ends. The CDR3 spells CASSSMAGEYEQYF. CDR3 DNA sequence: TGTGCCAGCAGTAGTATGGCAGGGGAATACGAGCAGTACTTC.

J is TRBJ1-2 and V is TRBV5-4, with TRBD1 as a possible D gene (5 bases). This CDR3 comprises 17 residues. The germline gives CDR1 SGHNT, CDR2 YYREEE (reference sequence). The V end was cut by 4 bases, the J end by 4 bases, with 23 bases between. CDR3 sequence: CASSPDGGPPLGYGYTF. The CDR3 region has the DNA TGTGCCAGCAGCCCAGATGGGGGACCCCCCCTAGGCTATGGCTACACCTTC. The complete variable domain, with remaining parts taken from reference TRBV5-4 and TRBJ1-2, reads ETGVTQSPTHLIKTRGQQVTLRCSSQSGHNTVSWYQQALGQGPQFIFQYYREEENGRGNFPPRFSGLQFPNYSSELNVNALELDDSALYLCASSPDGGPPLGYGYTFGSGTRLTVV.

The CDR3 reads CAISDYGPVDRVQFF. The CDR3 bases are TGTGCCATCAGTGATTATGGGCCAGTCGATAGAGTGCAGTTCTTC. The rearrangement joins TRBV10-3 to TRBJ2-1; unclear D gene. The CDR3 sequence is 15 residues long. V lost 3 bases, J lost 12 bases, and 21 bases lay in between. CDR1 ENHRY and CDR2 SYGVKD come from the germline V gene.

The V call is TRBV5-1, the J call TRBJ2-2; perhaps TRBD1 as D (5 bases). Trimming removed 5 bases from V and 4 bases from J, with 12 bases in between. CDR3 length: 14 amino acids. CDR1 and CDR2 from the germline V gene are SGHRS and YFSETQ. This chain's CDR3 is CASSIQGTTGELFF. CDR3 nucleotide sequence: TGCGCCAGCAGTATTCAGGGAACCACCGGGGAGCTGTTTTTT. Complete variable domain (other parts from reference TRBV5-1 and TRBJ2-2): KAGVTQTPRYLIKTRGQQVTLSCSPISGHRSVSWYQQTPGQGLQFLFEYFSETQRNKGNFPGRFSGRQFSNSRSEMNVSTLELGDSALYLCASSIQGTTGELFFGEGSRLTVL.

V gene TRBV5-8 combines with J gene TRBJ2-7, with D possibly being TRBD2 (6 bases). Germline V gives CDR1 SGHTS, CDR2 YDEGEE. V lost 5 bases and J lost 1, with 19 bases in between. CDR3 length: 16 residues. The CDR3 region is CASRRLVTDFSYEQYF. CDR3 DNA sequence: TGTGCCAGCAGACGACTAGTGACGGATTTTTCCTACGAGCAGTACTTC.

The count of this clone is one. The rearrangement uses TRBV5-8 and TRBJ1-2, with D unclear. Between the trimmed V and J ends, which lost 1 base and 8 bases, there was a span of 12 bases. CDR3 length: 13 amino acids. CDR1 and CDR2 from the germline V gene are SGHTS and YDEGEE. The CDR3 sequence is CASSLYEGAGYTF. The DNA of the CDR3 is TGTGCCAGCAGCTTGTATGAGGGAGCGGGCTACACCTTC.

This chain links TRBV18 with TRBJ1-2, with D possibly matching TRBD1 (6 bases). V lost 5 bases and J 0 bases, leaving 16 bases between the germline ends. The CDR3 runs 16 residues. Germline V gene data show CDR1 as KGHSH and CDR2 as LQKENI. CDR3 sequence: CASSYSAGTPNYGYTF. The CDR3 bases are TGTGCCAGCTCATACTCCGCCGGGACACCTAACTATGGCTACACCTTC.

The genes are TRBV7-9 and TRBJ2-1; D might be TRBD2 (6 bases). Germline V gene lookup returns CDR1 SEHNR and CDR2 FQNEAQ (reference sequence). Deletions cut 7 bases from V and 7 bases from J, with 14 bases between. This CDR3 contains 13 residues. CDR3 region: CASNIAVPNEQFF. The CDR3, as DNA: TGTGCCAGCAACATAGCGGTCCCTAATGAGCAGTTCTTC.

This sequence joins TRBV5-6 and TRBJ1-1, with TRBD1 as a possible D gene (6 bases). V lost 0 bases and J lost 10, with 19 bases in between. The CDR3 has 15 amino acids. From germline, CDR1 is SGHDT and CDR2 YYEEEE. DNA of the CDR3: TGTGCCAGCAGCTTGGCCAGTGGGGCCCCCAGGGGAGCTTTCTTT. Amino acid sequence: CASSLASGAPRGAFF.